These T cell receptor beta chains were read from a single sample in a study of blood T cell repertoires in COVID-19. The assay was immunoSEQ multiplex PCR, and TCRdb's table has in-frame clones only and misses some. The table lists about 48,000 clones, approximately 81% of them singletons. The material sequenced was peripheral blood. The receptor source for this set is a woman in her fifties or sixties with acute or convalescent COVID-19. The CDR3 runs from the conserved cysteine through the conserved F or W. Fields, in order: J gene, V gene, D gene, clone size, CDR3 protein, CDR3 DNA. D genes are given only for firm matches. Not every row has a clone size; where given, it reads once, few, many or a size class.

j_call: TRBJ2-7
v_call: TRBV21-1
d_call: -
clone_size: -
cdr3_aa: CASSNHDLRPDRGPYEQYF
cdr3_nt: TGTGCCAGCAGCAACCATGACCTTAGACCGGACAGGGGGCCCTACGAGCAGTACTTC

j_call: TRBJ1-4
v_call: TRBV7-9
d_call: -
clone_size: -
cdr3_aa: CASSSRGVVPNEKLFF
cdr3_nt: TGTGCCAGCAGCTCCCGGGGAGTAGTGCCGAATGAAAAACTGTTTTTT

j_call: TRBJ1-1
v_call: TRBV11-2
d_call: -
clone_size: -
cdr3_aa: CASRLTRGSEAFF
cdr3_nt: TGTGCCAGCAGACTCACTCGGGGGTCTGAAGCTTTCTTT

j_call: TRBJ2-7
v_call: TRBV5-1
d_call: -
clone_size: -
cdr3_aa: CASSPGLDRSYEQYF
cdr3_nt: TGCGCCAGCAGCCCCGGACTAGACAGGTCCTACGAGCAGTACTTC

j_call: TRBJ2-2
v_call: TRBV19
d_call: -
clone_size: -
cdr3_aa: CASRPVLGNTGELFF
cdr3_nt: TGTGCCAGTAGGCCGGTCCTAGGGAACACCGGGGAGCTGTTTTTT

j_call: TRBJ2-7
v_call: TRBV7-9
d_call: -
clone_size: -
cdr3_aa: CASSWAGGTYEQYF
cdr3_nt: TGTGCCAGCAGCTGGGCGGGCGGAACCTACGAGCAGTACTTC

j_call: TRBJ2-1
v_call: TRBV5-4
d_call: TRBD2
clone_size: -
cdr3_aa: CASSLGTSGSLLF
cdr3_nt: TGTGCCAGCAGCCTTGGGACTAGCGGGAGTCTACTCTTC

j_call: TRBJ2-1
v_call: TRBV9
d_call: TRBD2
clone_size: -
cdr3_aa: CASSVTSGPLQFF
cdr3_nt: TGTGCCAGCAGCGTAACTAGCGGGCCCCTGCAGTTCTTC

j_call: TRBJ2-5
v_call: TRBV7-9
d_call: TRBD2
clone_size: few
cdr3_aa: CASSLGGGYQETQYF
cdr3_nt: TGTGCCAGCAGCCTAGGCGGGGGTTACCAAGAGACCCAGTACTTC

j_call: TRBJ2-7
v_call: TRBV7-9
d_call: TRBD2
clone_size: -
cdr3_aa: CASSPGLAGVYEQYF
cdr3_nt: TGTGCCAGCAGCCCGGGACTAGCGGGAGTGTACGAGCAGTACTTC

j_call: TRBJ2-1
v_call: TRBV24-1
d_call: TRBD2
clone_size: -
cdr3_aa: CATSDPTSGRENEQFF
cdr3_nt: TGTGCCACCAGTGACCCGACTAGCGGGAGGGAAAATGAGCAGTTCTTC

j_call: TRBJ2-7
v_call: TRBV18
d_call: -
clone_size: few
cdr3_aa: CASSLRSGEQYF
cdr3_nt: TGTGCCAGCTCACTTAGAAGTGGCGAGCAGTACTTC

j_call: TRBJ2-2
v_call: TRBV7-2
d_call: -
clone_size: -
cdr3_aa: CASSFRTAIAGELFF
cdr3_nt: TGTGCCAGCAGCTTTCGGACAGCAATCGCCGGGGAGCTGTTTTTT

j_call: TRBJ2-7
v_call: TRBV6-5
d_call: TRBD2
clone_size: -
cdr3_aa: CASRTSSGGFYEQYF
cdr3_nt: TGTGCCAGCAGGACGTCTAGCGGGGGGTTTTACGAGCAGTACTTC

j_call: TRBJ2-1
v_call: TRBV7-8
d_call: TRBD2
clone_size: -
cdr3_aa: CASSPGLDRPNEQFF
cdr3_nt: TGTGCCAGCAGCCCAGGACTAGATAGGCCCAATGAGCAGTTCTTC

j_call: TRBJ2-2
v_call: TRBV11-2
d_call: TRBD2
clone_size: -
cdr3_aa: CASSLRRGGYTGELFF
cdr3_nt: TGTGCCAGCAGCTTACGGCGGGGGGGTTACACCGGGGAGCTGTTTTTT

j_call: TRBJ1-2
v_call: TRBV7-9
d_call: -
clone_size: -
cdr3_aa: CASSPYENYGYTF
cdr3_nt: TGTGCCAGCAGCCCCTACGAAAACTATGGCTACACCTTC

j_call: TRBJ1-2
v_call: TRBV2
d_call: -
clone_size: -
cdr3_aa: CASSDYGGSYGYTF
cdr3_nt: TGTGCCAGCAGTGATTATGGTGGCAGCTATGGCTACACCTTC

j_call: TRBJ2-1
v_call: TRBV30
d_call: TRBD2
clone_size: -
cdr3_aa: CAWSVGLAGGTDQQFF
cdr3_nt: TGTGCCTGGAGTGTGGGACTAGCGGGAGGGACTGATCAGCAGTTCTTC

j_call: TRBJ1-3
v_call: TRBV29-1
d_call: -
clone_size: few
cdr3_aa: CSVSVSGNTIYF
cdr3_nt: TGCAGCGTTAGCGTATCTGGAAACACCATATATTTT

j_call: TRBJ2-5
v_call: TRBV5-6
d_call: -
clone_size: -
cdr3_aa: CASSLAGPQETQYF
cdr3_nt: TGTGCCAGCAGCTTGGCTGGGCCGCAAGAGACCCAGTACTTC

j_call: TRBJ2-2
v_call: TRBV5-1
d_call: TRBD2
clone_size: -
cdr3_aa: CASSLGLAGNTGELFF
cdr3_nt: TGCGCCAGCAGCTTGGGTCTAGCGGGGAACACCGGGGAGCTGTTTTTT